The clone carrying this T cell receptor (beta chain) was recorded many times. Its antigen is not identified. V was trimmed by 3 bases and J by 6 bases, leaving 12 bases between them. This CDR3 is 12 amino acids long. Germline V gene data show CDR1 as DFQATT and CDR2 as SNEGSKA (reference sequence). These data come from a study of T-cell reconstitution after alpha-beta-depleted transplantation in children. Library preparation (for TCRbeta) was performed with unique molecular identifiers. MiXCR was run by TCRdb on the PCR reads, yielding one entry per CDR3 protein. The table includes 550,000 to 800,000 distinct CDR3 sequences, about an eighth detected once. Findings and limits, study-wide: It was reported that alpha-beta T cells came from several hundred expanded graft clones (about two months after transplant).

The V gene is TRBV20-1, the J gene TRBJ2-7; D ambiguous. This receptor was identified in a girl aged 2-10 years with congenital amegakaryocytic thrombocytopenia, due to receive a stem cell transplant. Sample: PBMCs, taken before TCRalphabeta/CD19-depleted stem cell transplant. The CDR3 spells CSASWAVGEQYF. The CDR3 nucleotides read TGCAGTGCTAGCTGGGCTGTGGGCGAGCAGTACTTC.